This T cell receptor beta chain was captured in a study of T cells in Graves' hyperthyroidism and ophthalmopathy. Looking at the study overall: The blood sample was taken at first diagnosis, before treatment began.

RNA transcripts were the template for amplifying TCR beta CDR3 regions. The primer set for the first-round RT-PCR of the TCR CDR3 was HTBI. One entry per CDR3 protein, called by TCRdb with MiXCR from the multiplex PCR reads. The sample carries fewer than 650,000 distinct CDR3 sequences, approximately 14% recorded once. Findings of the study overall: Blood samples included most of the expanded thyroid clonotypes exceeding 0.001. Ophthalmopathy and stable hyperthyroidism were separated by a 13 V-J model.

Germline V gives CDR1 SGHVS, CDR2 FQNEAQ. The CDR3 contains 12 residues. V lost 1 base and J 8 bases, leaving 7 bases between the germline ends. Among the patients, aged 18 to 65, hyperthyroidism was newly diagnosed and had lasted under 2 months. A note on this clonotype: No antigen is known for it.

The sequence was obtained from a woman between 40 and 50 years old with Graves' hyperthyroidism. Sequenced material: blood. This chain connects TRBV7-8 to TRBJ2-3; no clear D gene. CDR3 amino acids: CASSLESPTQYF. The CDR3 DNA follows: TGTGCCAGCAGCTTAGAATCCCCTACGCAGTATTTT.